The 24 T cell receptor beta chains below were found in one sample sequenced in a study of blood T cells in healthy people across ages. A J-beta primer mix and a sample-barcoded 5' primer were used in a second PCR of about 6 to 12 cycles. TCRdb reanalysed the 5' RACE reads using MiXCR and keeps one entry per CDR3 protein. The sample gives 800,000 to 950,000 distinct CDR3 sequences, roughly 34% of which show up once; 10% to 15% is in the top ten. The sample comprised blood. The receptors were sampled from a man aged 18 to 35 in good health.

The V gene is TRBV19, the J gene TRBJ1-6; D remains ambiguous. The CDR3 consists of 15 residues. Trimming left V 4 bases short and J 5 bases short, with 12 bases between. Germline V gene lookup returns CDR1 LNHDA and CDR2 SQIVND (reference sequence). CDR3 region: CASSTAVVDNSPLHF. The CDR3 DNA reads TGTGCCAGTAGTACCGCGGTGGTAGATAATTCACCCCTCCACTTT.

The chain recombines TRBV20-1 with TRBJ1-1; D remains unclear. Germline V gene lookup returns CDR1 DFQATT and CDR2 SNEGSKA (reference sequence). The CDR3 has 12 residues. Trimming shortened V by 0 bases and J by 10 bases, and 12 bases separated the two germline ends. CDR3 sequence: CSARDPPVGAFF. In DNA form, the CDR3 reads TGCAGTGCTAGAGACCCCCCAGTAGGAGCTTTCTTT.

This chain links TRBV27 with TRBJ2-2; 8 bases map to TRBD1. Germline assignment: CDR1 MNHEY and CDR2 SMNVEV (reference sequence). The ends lost 8 bases at V and 6 bases at J; junction bases unmatched: 23. CDR3 length: 19 residues. CDR3 in DNA: TGTGCCAGCTCCACTATGGCCGTTGCGGCCAGGGGGCGTTCCGGGGAGCTGTTTTTT. It is translated as CASSTMAVAARGRSGELFF.

This clonotype was seen a handful of times. This rearrangement joins TRBV6-4 to TRBJ2-6; no firm D call. The CDR3 spans 15 residues. Germline V gene sequence: CDR1 MRHNA, CDR2 SNTAGT. V shed 0 bases and J shed 0 bases, with 3 bases lying between them. CDR3 loop: CASSDSGSGANVLTF. CDR3 bases: TGTGCCAGCAGTGACTCGGGCTCTGGGGCCAACGTCCTGACTTTC.

The chain joins TRBV5-6 to TRBJ1-2; 8 bases align to TRBD1. CDR3 size: 13 residues. The germline CDR1 and CDR2 sequences are SGHDT and YYEEEE. The V segment lost 4 bases and the J segment 13 bases; nucleotides outside the gene matches: 12. DNA of the CDR3: TGTGCCAGCAGCGCCGGACAGGGTAGAGGTGTCACCTTC. This sequence encodes CASSAGQGRGVTF.

This rearrangement joins TRBV5-4 to TRBJ1-1; no firm D call. V dropped 4 bases and J dropped 3 bases, with 10 bases sitting between them. The germline gives CDR1 SGHNT, CDR2 YYREEE (reference sequence). This CDR3 is 13 amino acids long. CDR3 region: CASSRSQDTEAFF. DNA for the CDR3: TGTGCCAGCAGCCGATCCCAGGACACTGAAGCTTTCTTT.

As for this clonotype: Given a much more abundant clone one base away, this may be a read error. The chain has TRBV29-1 and TRBJ1-2; possibly TRBD1 for D (5 bases). Per the germline V gene, CDR1 is SQVTM and CDR2 is ANQGSEA. There are 15 residues in the CDR3. V lost 2 bases to trimming and J lost 6 bases, with 19 bases between them. The CDR3 DNA sequence: TGCAGCGTTGAATCTTGGTCGGGACTAAGCGATGGCTACACCTTC. This codes for CSVESWSGLSDGYTF.

This clonotype was seen more than once but under ten times. V is TRBV5-5 and J is TRBJ2-3, with a tentative D call TRBD1 (5 bases). The CDR3 contains 16 residues. The germline V and J ends were trimmed by 3 bases and 7 bases, with 21 bases remaining between them. The germline V gene has CDR1 SGHKS and CDR2 YYEKEE (reference sequence). The CDR3 sequence: CASSSQTYSRDYTQYF. CDR3 coding DNA: TGTGCCAGCAGCTCGCAGACTTACAGCAGGGATTATACGCAGTATTTT.

This clonotype was picked up many times. The chain carries TRBV12-3 or TRBV12-4 and TRBJ2-3; D is possibly TRBD1 (6 bases). This CDR3 region has 16 residues. Trimming stripped 6 bases from V and 4 bases from J, with 20 bases between. The CDR3 coding sequence is TGTGCCAGCAGCCGGCATACAGGGATTTACCCAGATACGCAGTATTTT. Translated, it gives CASSRHTGIYPDTQYF.

As for this clonotype: The conserved phenylalanine or tryptophan normally closing the CDR3 is absent here, so this likely arose from a read error. The genes are TRBV5-6 and TRBJ2-5; D unclear. The end of the DNA is better explained by TRBJ2-7, so the J call may be wrong. Germline CDR1 and CDR2: SGHDT and YYEEEE. The CDR3 extends over 11 amino acids. The CDR3 nucleotides read TGTGCCAGCAGCTTGGGGTACGAGCAGTACCTC. Translation: CASSLGYEQYL.

This chain's CDR3 is CASSPPTGGFTWDGYTF. CDR3 nucleotides: TGTGCCAGCAGCCCCCCGACAGGGGGGTTCACTTGGGATGGCTACACCTTC. The V call is TRBV3-1, the J call TRBJ1-2, with 9 bases matching TRBD1. From germline, CDR1 is LGHDT and CDR2 YNNKEL (reference sequence). Trimming took 4 bases from V and 6 from J; bases not matched to a gene: 15. CDR3 length equals 17 residues.

The chain's CDR3 is CASRGTGPNHDYTF. The CDR3 region has the DNA TGTGCCAGCAGAGGGACAGGACCTAACCATGACTACACCTTC. The V and J genes are TRBV27 and TRBJ1-2; 8 bases are a match to TRBD1. Looked up from germline, CDR1 is MNHEY and CDR2 is SMNVEV (reference sequence). The CDR3 spans 14 residues. Trimming took 6 bases from V and 10 from J; bases not matched to a gene: 13.

This rearrangement joins TRBV4-1 to TRBJ1-2, with TRBD1 identical over 8 bases. The CDR3 totals 16 residues. V lost 1 base to trimming and J lost 6 bases; unmatched junction nucleotides: 10. CDR1 is MGHRA and CDR2 is YSYEKL in the germline V gene. The CDR3 DNA sequence: TGCGCCAGCAGCCAAGTACCCCCGGGACAGGCAAATGGCTACACCTTC. Its translation: CASSQVPPGQANGYTF.

The rearrangement joins TRBV20-1 to TRBJ1-6; D uncertain. Germline CDR1 reads DFQATT; CDR2 reads SNEGSKA (reference sequence). The CDR3 has 13 amino acids. The V and J ends lost 1 base and 7 bases respectively, with 8 bases between them. CDR3 residues: CSARVSINSPLHF. The CDR3 DNA reads TGCAGTGCTAGAGTATCCATAAATTCACCCCTCCACTTT.

This clonotype occurred a few times. CDR3 sequence reads: CSVFTGELFF. The CDR3 nucleotides read TGCAGCGTTTTCACCGGGGAGCTGTTTTTT. The rearrangement joins TRBV29-1 to TRBJ2-2; D gene ambiguous. The germline V and J ends were trimmed by 5 bases and 4 bases, with 2 bases remaining between them. Per germline, CDR1 SQVTM and CDR2 ANQGSEA. This CDR3 is 10 amino acids long.

The DNA of the CDR3 is TGTGCCAGCAGCTTAATCTCGGGTGAAGAGACCCAGTACTTC. Amino acids: CASSLISGEETQYF. This chain links TRBV7-2 with TRBJ2-5; the D is unclear. V gave up 2 bases and J gave up 3 bases, with 10 bases separating them. This CDR3 comprises 14 residues. Germline CDR1 is SGHTA and CDR2 is FQGNSA.

The J gene is TRBJ2-2, the V gene TRBV5-1; D unresolved. Germline loops: CDR1 SGHRS, CDR2 YFSETQ. Trimming removed 0 bases from V and 4 bases from J, with 7 bases in between. The CDR3 has 14 residues. CDR3 bases: TGCGCCAGCAGCTTGGACAGCGCCACCGGGGAGCTGTTTTTT. It yields the protein CASSLDSATGELFF.

The chain uses TRBV7-2 and TRBJ1-1; D might be TRBD1 (6 bases). The length of the CDR3 is 13 residues. V dropped 5 bases and J dropped 7 bases, with 14 bases sitting between them. CDR1 and CDR2 from the germline V gene are SGHTA and FQGNSA. The CDR3 nucleotides read TGTGCCAGCAGCCCCGCCGGGACATTTGAAGCTTTCTTT. The encoded protein is CASSPAGTFEAFF. Full variable domain (missing parts from reference TRBV7-2 and TRBJ1-1): GAGVSQSPSNKVTEKGKDVELRCDPISGHTALYWYRQSLGQGLEFLIYFQGNSAPDKSGLPSDRFSAERTGGSVSTLTIQRTQQEDSAVYLCASSPAGTFEAFFGQGTRLTVV.

The V and J genes are TRBV7-8 and TRBJ1-2; no clear D gene. With 4 bases removed from V and 1 base from J, the gap between germline ends came to 7 bases. Germline V CDR1 and CDR2: SGHVS, FQNEAQ. CDR3 length equals 13 residues. As DNA, the CDR3 is TGTGCCAGCAGCTCAACTATTAACTATGGCTACACCTTC. Its protein is CASSSTINYGYTF.

This clonotype has ten or more counts. At one of its ends the junction is not consistent with the germline gene, which may arise from a read error. The chain employs TRBV12-3 or TRBV12-4 and TRBJ1-2, with D hard to call. The CDR3 totals 11 residues. CDR3 in amino acids: CASSLGHGYTF. CDR3 bases: TGTGCCAGCAGCTTAGGGCATGGCTACACCTTC.

There are a few counts of this clonotype. This chain joins TRBV25-1 and TRBJ1-5; D may be TRBD1 (5 bases). The germline V gene encodes CDR1 MGHDK and CDR2 SYGVNS. The CDR3 consists of 14 residues. With 8 bases removed from V and 1 base from J, the gap between germline ends came to 12 bases. The DNA for the CDR3 is TGTGCCAGCCAGTGGGGGTTAAGCAATCAGCCCCAGCATTTT. Protein: CASQWGLSNQPQHF.

The gene calls are TRBV4-3 and TRBJ2-2, with 9 nucleotides matching TRBD2. The V gene's germline CDR1 is LGHNA and CDR2 YSLEER. The CDR3 runs 19 residues. V was clipped by 0 bases and J by 5 bases; unmatched bases: 13. CDR3 sequence: CASSQDWSQRGELTGELFF. As DNA, the CDR3 is TGCGCCAGCAGCCAAGATTGGAGCCAGCGGGGGGAGCTTACCGGGGAGCTGTTTTTT.

A few counts support this clonotype. This rearrangement joins TRBV20-1 to TRBJ1-2; D not resolved. V lost 6 bases and J lost 6, with 14 bases in between. Germline CDR1 reads DFQATT; CDR2 reads SNEGSKA (reference sequence). This CDR3 has 12 amino acids. Here the CDR3 reads CSARKGSHGYTF. The CDR3 DNA is TGCAGTGCGAGGAAGGGATCTCATGGCTACACCTTC.

The chain couples TRBV7-3 to TRBJ2-1; the match to TRBD2 covers 7 bases. V shed 0 bases and J 6 bases; nucleotides not matched to a gene: 2. Germline-derived CDR1 and CDR2 are SGHTA and FQGTGA. The CDR3 extends over 14 amino acids. The DNA of the CDR3 is TGTGCCAGCAGCTTAACCGGGGGGATCAATGAGCAGTTCTTC. It codes for CASSLTGGINEQFF.